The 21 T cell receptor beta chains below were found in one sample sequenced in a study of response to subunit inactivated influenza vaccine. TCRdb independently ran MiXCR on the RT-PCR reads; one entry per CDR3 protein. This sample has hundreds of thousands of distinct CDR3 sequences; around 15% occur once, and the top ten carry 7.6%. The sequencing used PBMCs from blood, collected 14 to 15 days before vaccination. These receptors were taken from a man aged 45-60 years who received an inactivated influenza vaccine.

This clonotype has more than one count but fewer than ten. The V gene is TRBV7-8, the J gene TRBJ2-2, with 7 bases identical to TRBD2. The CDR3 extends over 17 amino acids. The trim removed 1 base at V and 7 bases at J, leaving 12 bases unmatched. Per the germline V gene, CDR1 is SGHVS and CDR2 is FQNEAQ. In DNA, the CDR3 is TGTGCCAGCAGCTTAGGGTTATGGCCTAGCGGTAACGGGGAGCTGTTTTTT. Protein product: CASSLGLWPSGNGELFF.

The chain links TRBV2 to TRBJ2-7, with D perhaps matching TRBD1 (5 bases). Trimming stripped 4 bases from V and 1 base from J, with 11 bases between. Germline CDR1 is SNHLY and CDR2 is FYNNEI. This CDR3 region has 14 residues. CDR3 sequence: CASSAWGLSYEQYF. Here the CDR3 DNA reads TGTGCCAGCAGTGCCTGGGGCTTGTCCTACGAGCAGTACTTC.

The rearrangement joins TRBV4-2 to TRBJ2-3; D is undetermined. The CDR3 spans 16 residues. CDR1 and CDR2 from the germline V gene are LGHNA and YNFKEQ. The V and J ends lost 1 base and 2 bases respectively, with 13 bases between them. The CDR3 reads CASSQGSAALTDTQYF. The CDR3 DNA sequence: TGTGCCAGCAGCCAAGGGTCAGCAGCGCTCACAGATACGCAGTATTTT.

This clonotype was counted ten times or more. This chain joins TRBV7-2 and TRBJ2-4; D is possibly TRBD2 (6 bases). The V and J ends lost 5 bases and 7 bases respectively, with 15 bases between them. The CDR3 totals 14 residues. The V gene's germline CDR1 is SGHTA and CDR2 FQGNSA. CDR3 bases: TGTGCCAGCAGCCGTCCGGAGGGCGGGAACATTCAGTACTTC. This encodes CASSRPEGGNIQYF.

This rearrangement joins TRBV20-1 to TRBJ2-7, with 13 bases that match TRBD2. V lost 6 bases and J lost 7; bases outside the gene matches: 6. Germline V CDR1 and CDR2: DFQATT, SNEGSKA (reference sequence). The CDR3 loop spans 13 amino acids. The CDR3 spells CSAKGLAGWEQYF. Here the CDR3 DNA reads TGCAGTGCCAAGGGACTAGCGGGGTGGGAGCAGTACTTC.

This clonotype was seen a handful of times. Here the CDR3 DNA reads TGTGCCAGCAGCTTAGAGGCAGGGACAAATGAGCAGTTCTTC. The encoded protein is CASSLEAGTNEQFF. V is TRBV11-2 and J is TRBJ2-1, with a weak D call TRBD1 (6 bases). Trimming cost V 0 bases and J 7 bases, with 10 bases left between them. Germline V gives CDR1 SGHAT, CDR2 FQNNGV. The CDR3 extends over 14 amino acids.

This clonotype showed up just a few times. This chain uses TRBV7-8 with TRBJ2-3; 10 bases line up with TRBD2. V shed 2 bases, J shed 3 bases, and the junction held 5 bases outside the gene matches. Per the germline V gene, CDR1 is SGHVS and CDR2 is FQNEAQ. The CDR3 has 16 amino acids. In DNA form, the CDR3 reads TGTGCCAGCAGCTTATTTCTAGCGGGAGTAACAGATACGCAGTATTTT. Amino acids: CASSLFLAGVTDTQYF. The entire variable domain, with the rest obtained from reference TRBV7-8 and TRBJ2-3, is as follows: GAGVSQSPRYKVAKRGQDVALRCDPISGHVSLFWYQQALGQGPEFLTYFQNEAQLDKSGLPSDRFFAERPEGSVSTLKIQRTQQEDSAVYLCASSLFLAGVTDTQYFGPGTRLTVL.

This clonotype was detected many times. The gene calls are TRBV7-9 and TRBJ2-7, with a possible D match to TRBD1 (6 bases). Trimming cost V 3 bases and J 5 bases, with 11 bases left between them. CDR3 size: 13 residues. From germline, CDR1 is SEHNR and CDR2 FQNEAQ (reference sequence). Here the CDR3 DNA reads TGTGCCAGCAGCTTGGACAGCCCCCACGAGCAGTACTTC. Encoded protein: CASSLDSPHEQYF.

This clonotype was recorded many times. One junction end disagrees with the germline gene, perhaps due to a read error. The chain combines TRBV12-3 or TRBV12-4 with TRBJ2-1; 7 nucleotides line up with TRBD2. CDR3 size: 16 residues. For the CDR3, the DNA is TGCGCCAGCAGCTTGGGCGGGGGAAGCTCCTACAATGAGCAGTTCTTC. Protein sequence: CASSLGGGSSYNEQFF.

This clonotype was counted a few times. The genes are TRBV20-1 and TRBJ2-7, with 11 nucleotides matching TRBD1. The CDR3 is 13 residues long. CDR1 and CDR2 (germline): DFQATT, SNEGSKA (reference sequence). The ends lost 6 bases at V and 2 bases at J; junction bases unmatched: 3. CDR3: CSARDRGTYEQYF. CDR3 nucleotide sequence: TGCAGTGCCCGGGACAGGGGGACCTACGAGCAGTACTTC.

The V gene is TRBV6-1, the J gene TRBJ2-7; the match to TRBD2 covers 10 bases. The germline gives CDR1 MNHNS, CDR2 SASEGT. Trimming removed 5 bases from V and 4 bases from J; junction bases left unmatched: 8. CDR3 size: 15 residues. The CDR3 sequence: CASSPLAGGQYEQYF. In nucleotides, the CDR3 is TGTGCCAGCAGTCCCTTAGCGGGGGGCCAGTACGAGCAGTACTTC.

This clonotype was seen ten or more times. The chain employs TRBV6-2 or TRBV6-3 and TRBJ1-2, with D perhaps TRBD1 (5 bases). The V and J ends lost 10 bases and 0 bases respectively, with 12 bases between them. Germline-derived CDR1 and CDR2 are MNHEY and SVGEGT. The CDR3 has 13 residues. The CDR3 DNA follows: TGTGCCACGGGGACGACAGCTAACTATGGCTACACCTTC. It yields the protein CATGTTANYGYTF.

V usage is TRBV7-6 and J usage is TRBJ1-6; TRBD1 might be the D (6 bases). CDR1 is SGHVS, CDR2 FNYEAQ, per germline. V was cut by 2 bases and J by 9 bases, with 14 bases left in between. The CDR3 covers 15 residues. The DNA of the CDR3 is TGTGCCAGCAGCTTACTTTTTGGGGGCAGTTCACCCCTCCACTTT. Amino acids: CASSLLFGGSSPLHF.

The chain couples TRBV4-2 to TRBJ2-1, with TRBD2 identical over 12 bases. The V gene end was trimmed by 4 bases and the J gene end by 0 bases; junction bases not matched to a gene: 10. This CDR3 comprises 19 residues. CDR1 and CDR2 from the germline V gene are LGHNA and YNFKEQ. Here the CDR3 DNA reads TGTGCCAGCAGCCCAGTGAGCCTAGCGGGGGGGAGCTCCTACAATGAGCAGTTCTTC. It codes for CASSPVSLAGGSSYNEQFF.

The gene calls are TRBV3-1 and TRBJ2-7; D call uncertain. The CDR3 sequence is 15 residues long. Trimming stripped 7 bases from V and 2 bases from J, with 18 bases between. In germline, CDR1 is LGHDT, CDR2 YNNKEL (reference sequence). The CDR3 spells CASTSPESIAYEQYF. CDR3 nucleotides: TGTGCCAGCACCTCACCGGAGTCCATTGCCTACGAGCAGTACTTC.

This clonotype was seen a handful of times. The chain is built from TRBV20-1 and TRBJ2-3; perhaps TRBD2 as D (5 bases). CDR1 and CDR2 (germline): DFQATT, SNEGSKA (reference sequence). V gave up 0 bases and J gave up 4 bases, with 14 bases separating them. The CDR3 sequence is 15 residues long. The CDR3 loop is CSARDTGKGADTQYF. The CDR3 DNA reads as TGCAGTGCTAGAGATACGGGGAAGGGCGCAGATACGCAGTATTTT.

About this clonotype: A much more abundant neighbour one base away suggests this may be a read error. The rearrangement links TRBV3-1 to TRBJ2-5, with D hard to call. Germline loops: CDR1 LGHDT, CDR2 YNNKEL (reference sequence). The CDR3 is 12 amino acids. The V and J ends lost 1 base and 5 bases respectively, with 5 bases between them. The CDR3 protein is CASSQVKETQYF. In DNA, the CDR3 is TGTGCCAGCAGCCAAGTTAAGGAGACCCAGTACTTC.

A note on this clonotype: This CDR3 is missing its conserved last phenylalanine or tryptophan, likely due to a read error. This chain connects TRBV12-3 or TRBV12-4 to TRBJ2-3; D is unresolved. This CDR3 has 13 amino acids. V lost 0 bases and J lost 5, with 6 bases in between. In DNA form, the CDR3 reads TGTGCCAGCAGTTTAGCGCATAGAGATACGCAGTATTCA. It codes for CASSLAHRDTQYS.

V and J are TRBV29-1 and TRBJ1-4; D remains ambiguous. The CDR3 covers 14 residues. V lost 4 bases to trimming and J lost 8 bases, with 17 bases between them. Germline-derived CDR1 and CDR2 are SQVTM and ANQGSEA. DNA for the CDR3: TGCAGCGTTGTTTCCGGGCCTCTGGGAGAAAAACTGTTTTTT. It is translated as CSVVSGPLGEKLFF. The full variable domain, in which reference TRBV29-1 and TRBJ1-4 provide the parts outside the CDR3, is SAVISQKPSRDICQRGTSLTIQCQVDSQVTMMFWYRQQPGQSLTLIATANQGSEATYESGFVIDKFPISRPNLTFSTLTVSNMSPEDSSIYLCSVVSGPLGEKLFFGSGTQLSVL.

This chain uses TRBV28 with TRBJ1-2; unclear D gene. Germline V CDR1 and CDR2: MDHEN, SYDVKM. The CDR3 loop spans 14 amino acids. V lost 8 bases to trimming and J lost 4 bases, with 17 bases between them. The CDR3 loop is CASRNTEPSYGYTF. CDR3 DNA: TGTGCCAGCCGAAACACGGAACCCTCCTATGGCTACACCTTC.

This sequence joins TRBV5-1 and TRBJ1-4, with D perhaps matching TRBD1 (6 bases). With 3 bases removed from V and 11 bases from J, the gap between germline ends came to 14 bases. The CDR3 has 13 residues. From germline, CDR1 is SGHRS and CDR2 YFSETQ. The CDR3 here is CASSSTGFGKLFF. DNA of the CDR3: TGCGCCAGCAGCTCAACAGGGTTCGGGAAACTGTTTTTT.